This paragraph reports one TCR beta chain. Trimming stripped 0 bases from V and 5 bases from J, with 9 bases between. The CDR3 extends over 14 amino acids. Germline CDR1 SGHAT, CDR2 FQNNGV. The sample originates from a study of blood T cell repertoires in COVID-19. In the authors' methods: Nucleated cell counts were estimated from reference gene primer amplification. Produced via immunoSEQ multiplex PCR; TCRdb's table is partial and in-frame only. V, J and clone size are taken as reported in that table, and D and trimming were inferred from the DNA itself. The table lists about 100,000 clones, around 87% of them singletons.

This rearrangement joins TRBV11-2 to TRBJ2-3, with unresolved D. This clonotype was obtained from a woman between 25 and 40 years old with acute or convalescent COVID-19. The sequencing sample was made of peripheral blood. CDR3 DNA: TGTGCCAGCAGCTTAGATTTGGGCAGAGATACGCAGTATTTT. Its protein is CASSLDLGRDTQYF.